This T cell receptor (beta chain) originates from a study of spatial heterogeneity in lung cancer. Study observations and caveats: Expanded intratumoral alpha and beta TCR counts tracked tumor mutation counts.

Only a few counts were recorded for this clonotype. Its specificity is not known. V was cut by 4 bases and J by 8 bases, with 6 bases left in between. Germline lookup yields CDR1 LGHDT and CDR2 YNNKEL (reference sequence). The CDR3 is 11 residues long. The time point denotes: sample taken at primary tumor resection. The study sequenced unsorted whole RNA from tumor, nontumor lung or frozen PBMC. The presence of a unique molecular identifier marked each TCR cDNA molecule. TCRdb used MiXCR to reprocess the 5' RACE reads, holding one entry per CDR3 protein. The sample consists of about 100,000 distinct CDR3 sequences, under 4.5% of them appearing once.

This sequence was found in a male donor with early-stage non-small cell lung cancer. The J gene is TRBJ1-3, the V gene TRBV3-1; perhaps TRBD1 as D (5 bases). Source: lung tumor tissue, taken at surgery. CDR3 sequence (DNA): TGTGCCAGCAGCCTGGGACACACCATATATTTT. Protein: CASSLGHTIYF. Full variable domain (rest looked up from reference TRBV3-1 and TRBJ1-3): DTAVSQTPKYLVTQMGNDKSIKCEQNLGHDTMYWYKQDSKKFLKIMFSYNNKELIINETVPNRFSPKSPDKAHLNLHINSLELGDSAVYFCASSLGHTIYFGEGSWLTVV.